The 20 T cell receptor beta chains below come from one sample, sequenced in a study of PD-L1 blockade in urothelial cancer. Produced via immunoSEQ multiplex PCR; TCRdb's table is partial and in-frame only. The sample gives more than 30,000 clones, 80% to 90% of which show up once; about a sixth is in the top ten. Here the sequenced sample was PBMCs, taken around atezolizumab (anti-PD-L1) treatment. The source is a man aged 60-69 years with urothelial cancer.

Only one count was recorded for this clone. V is TRBV29-1 and J is TRBJ2-3, with 9 bases identical to TRBD2. V lost 6 bases, J lost 0 bases, and 7 bases stayed unmatched. This CDR3 has 15 residues. CDR1 is SQVTM and CDR2 is ANQGSEA in the germline V gene. As DNA, the CDR3 is TGCAGCGTAGCGCGGGGGGGGACTAGCACAGATACGCAGTATTTT. This encodes CSVARGGTSTDTQYF.

CDR3 nucleotides: TGTGCCAGCAGCCTCGAAGGGGGGGTTGGCAATCAGCCCCAGCATTTT. This sequence encodes CASSLEGGVGNQPQHF. The chain carries TRBV27 and TRBJ1-5; a possible D gene is TRBD1 (6 bases). The germline V gene encodes CDR1 MNHEY and CDR2 SMNVEV (reference sequence). V shed 6 bases and J shed 2 bases, with 17 bases lying between them. This CDR3 contains 16 residues.

This chain links TRBV30 with TRBJ2-1; TRBD2 matches 7 bases. This CDR3 has 11 amino acids. V was pared by 0 bases and J by 10 bases, with 0 bases of the junction left unmatched. The V gene's germline CDR1 is GTSNPN and CDR2 SVGIG (reference sequence). CDR3 loop: CAWSVGGEQFF. The CDR3 DNA sequence: TGTGCCTGGAGTGTCGGGGGGGAGCAGTTCTTC.

The count of this clone is one. The V call is TRBV2, the J call TRBJ2-2, with TRBD2 identical over 7 bases. The CDR3 is 14 residues long. Germline V gene lookup returns CDR1 SNHLY and CDR2 FYNNEI. V shed 8 bases and J 2 bases; nucleotides not matched to a gene: 5. The DNA of the CDR3 is TGTGCCAGCTCCGGGACTATAAACACCGGGGAGCTGTTTTTT. Its protein is CASSGTINTGELFF.

This chain connects TRBV4-2 to TRBJ2-5, with 8 bases matching TRBD1. The J segment lost 3 bases and the V segment lost 3 bases, leaving 0 bases of the junction unmatched. Germline V gene lookup returns CDR1 LGHNA and CDR2 YNFKEQ. CDR3 size: 13 residues. CDR3 in amino acids: CASSQTGEETQYF. The DNA for the CDR3 is TGTGCCAGCAGCCAGACAGGGGAAGAGACCCAGTACTTC.

This clone was found a few times. V is TRBV28 and J is TRBJ2-1; 7 bases match TRBD1. In germline, CDR1 is MDHEN, CDR2 SYDVKM. V was pared by 6 bases and J by 4 bases, with 3 bases of the junction left unmatched. The CDR3 covers 13 residues. For the CDR3, the DNA is TGTGCCAGCAGCGGGACAGAGTACAATGAGCAGTTCTTC. This sequence encodes CASSGTEYNEQFF.

The gene calls are TRBV29-1 and TRBJ1-2; perhaps TRBD1 as D (6 bases). The CDR3 sequence is 12 residues long. Germline CDR1 reads SQVTM; CDR2 reads ANQGSEA. Trimming removed 6 bases at V and 4 bases at J, with 12 bases between. The CDR3 reads CSVHRDTYGYTF. DNA for the CDR3: TGCAGCGTCCACCGGGACACCTATGGCTACACCTTC.

V gene TRBV6-1 combines with J gene TRBJ1-1; D remains unclear. CDR3 size: 13 residues. From germline, CDR1 is MNHNS and CDR2 SASEGT. Trimming pared 8 bases from V and 0 bases from J, leaving 10 bases between. CDR3 sequence reads: CASLRAMNTEAFF. The CDR3 region has the DNA TGTGCCAGCCTTCGAGCCATGAACACTGAAGCTTTCTTT.

V and J are TRBV4-1 and TRBJ1-4, with D perhaps matching TRBD1 (6 bases). This CDR3 spans 15 amino acids. Between the trimmed V and J ends, which lost 5 bases and 5 bases, there was a span of 15 bases. From germline, CDR1 is MGHRA and CDR2 YSYEKL. The CDR3 loop is CASSVGRGINEKLFF. CDR3 bases: TGCGCCAGCAGCGTCGGGAGGGGGATCAATGAAAAACTGTTTTTT.

The table lists this clone with a count of one. The CDR3 protein is CASSHGHPKPQHF. The CDR3 DNA is TGTGCCAGCAGTCACGGACACCCGAAGCCCCAGCATTTT. V gene TRBV28 combines with J gene TRBJ1-5; D is possibly TRBD1 (5 bases). In germline, CDR1 is MDHEN, CDR2 SYDVKM. Trimming shortened V by 5 bases and J by 8 bases, and 13 bases separated the two germline ends. This CDR3 spans 13 amino acids.

The chain couples TRBV6-5 to TRBJ2-4, with a tentative D call TRBD2 (7 bases). V shed 7 bases and J shed 6 bases, with 16 bases lying between them. The CDR3 has 14 residues. Germline V gives CDR1 MNHEY, CDR2 SVGAGI. The CDR3 bases are TGTGCCAGCACCAAAGGCGGGGGCGGAAACATTCAGTACTTC. It codes for CASTKGGGGNIQYF.

As regards this clone: One end of the junction is discordant with germline, which a read error may explain. The chain uses TRBV7-7 and TRBJ2-2, with D possibly being TRBD1 (5 bases). The CDR3 loop spans 16 amino acids. Germline lookup yields CDR1 SSHAT and CDR2 FNYEAQ (reference sequence). DNA for the CDR3: TGTGCTAGCAGCTTAGGGGCATCTTCGAACACCGGGGAGCTGTTTTTT. As protein: CASSLGASSNTGELFF. Variable domain in full (rest from reference TRBV7-7 and TRBJ2-2): GAGVSQSPRYKVTKRGQDVTLRCDPISSHATLYWYQQALGQGPEFLTYFNYEAQPDKSGLPSDRFSAERPEGSISTLTIQRTEQRDSAMYRCASSLGASSNTGELFFGEGSRLTVL.

The chain uses TRBV2 and TRBJ2-2; tentative D call: TRBD2 (6 bases). V lost 5 bases to trimming and J lost 6 bases, with 16 bases between them. The CDR3 loop spans 15 amino acids. CDR1 SNHLY and CDR2 FYNNEI come from the germline V gene. The CDR3 loop is CASSQTRVRSGELFF. Here the CDR3 DNA reads TGTGCCAGCAGTCAGACTAGAGTTAGGTCCGGGGAGCTGTTTTTT. The full variable domain, with the rest looked up from reference TRBV2 and TRBJ2-2, is EPEVTQTPSHQVTQMGQEVILRCVPISNHLYFYWYRQILGQKVEFLVSFYNNEISEKSEIFDDQFSVERPDGSNFTLKIRSTKLEDSAMYFCASSQTRVRSGELFFGEGSRLTVL.

The genes are TRBV10-1 and TRBJ2-2; 9 bases fit TRBD2. This CDR3 is built from 15 residues. Unmatched junction bases numbered 5, after V lost 3 bases and J lost 6 bases. Germline loops: CDR1 WNHNN, CDR2 SYGVQD (reference sequence). The CDR3 here is CASSDAGGLSGELFF. The DNA of the CDR3 is TGCGCCAGCAGTGATGCGGGGGGGCTTTCCGGGGAGCTGTTTTTT.

The chain is built from TRBV2 and TRBJ2-7, with 9 bases aligning to TRBD1. Germline V gene sequence: CDR1 SNHLY, CDR2 FYNNEI. The CDR3 runs 16 residues. Trimming took 4 bases from V and 2 from J; bases not matched to a gene: 9. The CDR3: CASSVHRDRVTYEQYF. CDR3 nucleotide sequence: TGTGCCAGCAGTGTACACCGGGACAGGGTCACCTACGAGCAGTACTTC. The full variable domain, its missing parts supplied by reference TRBV2 and TRBJ2-7, is EPEVTQTPSHQVTQMGQEVILRCVPISNHLYFYWYRQILGQKVEFLVSFYNNEISEKSEIFDDQFSVERPDGSNFTLKIRSTKLEDSAMYFCASSVHRDRVTYEQYFGPGTRLTVT.

The rearrangement joins TRBV7-9 to TRBJ2-7, with D unclear. Trimming pared 3 bases from V and 6 bases from J, leaving 9 bases between. Germline-derived CDR1 and CDR2 are SEHNR and FQNEAQ (reference sequence). The CDR3 extends over 12 amino acids. In DNA form, the CDR3 reads TGTGCCAGCAGCTTTGCGCGGTCCGAGCAGTACTTC. Residues: CASSFARSEQYF.

This chain uses TRBV6-8 with TRBJ1-1, with 8 nucleotides matching TRBD1. V gave up 4 bases and J gave up 5 bases; unmatched junction bases: 18. Germline CDR1 and CDR2: MNHGY and SAAAGT. This CDR3 region has 18 residues. The CDR3 coding sequence is TGTGCCAGCAGTTCCCAAGGACAGGGCATCTCATCGTGGACTGAAGCTTTCTTT. This gives the protein CASSSQGQGISSWTEAFF.

The V gene is TRBV29-1, the J gene TRBJ2-7, with 7 bases that match TRBD1. This CDR3 spans 17 amino acids. V shed 4 bases and J 0 bases; nucleotides not matched to a gene: 15. Per germline, CDR1 SQVTM and CDR2 ANQGSEA. The CDR3: CSVAEYLGQRVSYEQYF. CDR3 coding DNA: TGCAGCGTTGCTGAGTATTTGGGACAGCGAGTCTCCTACGAGCAGTACTTC.

The V and J genes are TRBV5-1 and TRBJ1-3; tentative D call: TRBD1 (5 bases). The CDR3 has 15 residues. Trimming took 0 bases from V and 4 from J, leaving 11 bases between them. Germline values: CDR1 SGHRS, CDR2 YFSETQ. The CDR3 coding sequence is TGCGCCAGCAGCTTGGATCGGGGGTTCGGAAACACCATATATTTT. Translation gives CASSLDRGFGNTIYF. Looking up the rest from reference TRBV5-1 and TRBJ1-3 gives the full variable domain: KAGVTQTPRYLIKTRGQQVTLSCSPISGHRSVSWYQQTPGQGLQFLFEYFSETQRNKGNFPGRFSGRQFSNSRSEMNVSTLELGDSALYLCASSLDRGFGNTIYFGEGSWLTVV.

The V gene is TRBV11-3, the J gene TRBJ2-1, with D possibly being TRBD2 (6 bases). This CDR3 comprises 17 residues. Between the trimmed V and J ends, which lost 2 bases and 8 bases, there was a span of 22 bases. The germline CDR1 and CDR2 sequences are SGHNT and YENEEA. In DNA form, the CDR3 reads TGTGCCAGCAGCTTAACTCTCTTAGGCGGGGCCTCACATGAGCAGTTCTTC. This gives the protein CASSLTLLGGASHEQFF.